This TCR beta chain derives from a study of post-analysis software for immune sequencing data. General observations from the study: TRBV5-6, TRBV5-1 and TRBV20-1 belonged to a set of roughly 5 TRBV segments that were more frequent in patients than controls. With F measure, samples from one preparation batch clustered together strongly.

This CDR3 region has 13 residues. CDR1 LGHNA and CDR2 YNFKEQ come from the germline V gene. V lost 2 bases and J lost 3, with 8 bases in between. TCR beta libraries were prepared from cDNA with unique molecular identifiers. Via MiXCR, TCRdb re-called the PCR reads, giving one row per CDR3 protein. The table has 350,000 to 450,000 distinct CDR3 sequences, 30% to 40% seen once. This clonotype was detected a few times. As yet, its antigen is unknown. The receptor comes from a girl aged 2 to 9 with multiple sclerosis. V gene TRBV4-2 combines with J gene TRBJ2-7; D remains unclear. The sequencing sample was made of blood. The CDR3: CASSQNPNYEQYF. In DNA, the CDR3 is TGTGCCAGCAGCCAAAACCCCAACTACGAGCAGTACTTC.